The clone carrying this TCR beta chain was seen more than once but under ten times. No antigen is known for it. The repertoire was sequenced with immunoSEQ multiplex PCR; TCRdb's copy has only in-frame clones and lacks some. The repertoire has approximately 7,300 clones, around 92% of them found once; the top ten carry under 2%. The record originates from a study of lymphopenia after photon versus proton radiotherapy. Trimming stripped 6 bases from V and 7 bases from J, with 18 bases between. The CDR3 consists of 14 residues. Looked up from germline, CDR1 is MNHNY and CDR2 is SVGAGI (reference sequence). Overall study results and limits: Only patients who died were analyzed for survival; proton advantage is unproven. After the lymphocyte nadir, photon-treated repertoires showed oligoclonal expansion, especially of CD8+ Temra cells. Under photons, naive T cells and diversity fell while effector/memory populations rose.

The chain couples TRBV6-6 to TRBJ1-2, with a weak D call TRBD1 (6 bases). Specimen: peripheral blood, collected from a patient treated with photon-based radiotherapy. The receptor was derived from a woman aged 45 to 65 with cholangiocarcinoma. The DNA for the CDR3 is TGTGCCAGCAGGACACAGGGCCTTTGGCCTGGCTACACCTTC. Protein product: CASRTQGLWPGYTF.